The 27 T cell receptor beta chains reported below all come from one sample, sequenced in a study of blood T cells in healthy people across ages. A J-beta primer mix and a sample-barcoded 5' primer were used in a second PCR of roughly 7 to 12 cycles. Each CDR3 protein is one row after TCRdb ran MiXCR on the 5' RACE reads. The profile covers about 1.1 million distinct CDR3 sequences, with under 40% appearing a single time and 10% to 15% taken by the ten largest. Sequenced sample: blood. These receptors originate from a man younger than 35 in good health.

This clonotype was seen a few times. The chain couples TRBV12-3 or TRBV12-4 to TRBJ2-2; 7 nucleotides align to TRBD2. The junction had 7 bases not matched to a gene; V was cut back by 5 bases and J by 7 bases. The CDR3 runs to 14 residues. CDR3 bases: TGTGCCAGCAGTGTGGGAGGGGCGCACGGGGAGCTGTTTTTT. Its protein product is CASSVGGAHGELFF.

A single count supports this clonotype. One junction end disagrees with the germline gene, perhaps due to a read error. The rearrangement joins TRBV14 to TRBJ2-5; TRBD2 agrees at 13 bases. Germline CDR1 reads SGHDN; CDR2 reads FVKESK. The CDR3 totals 15 residues. The CDR3, as DNA: TGTACCAGCAGCCAAGGACTAGCGGGGGCGGAGACCCAGTACTTC. Translation gives CTSSQGLAGAETQYF.

With respect to this clonotype: A clone one base away is much larger, so this may be a read error. The chain has TRBV12-3 or TRBV12-4 and TRBJ2-1, with 7 bases that match TRBD2. V lost 10 bases and J lost 9; bases outside the gene matches: 15. The length of the CDR3 is 14 residues. This chain's CDR3 is CAIRGASGHSEQFF. For the CDR3, the DNA is TGTGCCATCCGCGGGGCTAGCGGTCACAGTGAGCAGTTCTTC.

In regard to this clonotype: At one of its ends the junction is not consistent with the germline gene, which may arise from a read error. The chain employs TRBV6-5 and TRBJ1-1; the D is unclear. CDR1 is MNHEY, CDR2 SVGAGI, per germline. There are 14 residues in the CDR3. The CDR3 here is CASSDSTVWTEAFF. The CDR3 nucleotides are TGTGCCAGCAGTGACTCGACGGTCTGGACCGAAGCTTTCTTT.

The chain joins TRBV12-3 or TRBV12-4 to TRBJ2-7, with TRBD1 matching over 7 bases. This CDR3 has 14 residues. V was clipped by 6 bases and J by 0 bases; unmatched bases: 5. The CDR3 is CASSWDRNSYEQYF. CDR3 bases: TGTGCCAGCAGCTGGGACAGAAACTCCTACGAGCAGTACTTC.

The chain links TRBV2 to TRBJ1-5; perhaps TRBD1 as D (6 bases). The germline CDR1 and CDR2 sequences are SNHLY and FYNNEI. V shed 8 bases and J shed 0 bases, with 20 bases lying between them. This CDR3 comprises 17 residues. The CDR3: CASARGQDPYSNQPQHF. The CDR3 DNA reads as TGTGCCAGCGCACGGGGGCAAGACCCTTATAGCAATCAGCCCCAGCATTTT.

The rearrangement links TRBV19 to TRBJ2-3; possible D gene TRBD1, 5 bases. Germline CDR1 reads LNHDA; CDR2 reads SQIVND (reference sequence). This CDR3 contains 16 residues. Trimming removed 7 bases at V and 0 bases at J, with 17 bases between. CDR3 region: CASTPPPAGSTDTQYF. DNA for the CDR3: TGTGCCAGTACTCCACCCCCTGCAGGGAGCACAGATACGCAGTATTTT.

Note on this clonotype: A much larger clone sits a single nucleotide away, making a read error possible. The chain has TRBV29-1 and TRBJ2-1, with D maybe TRBD2 (5 bases). V lost 4 bases and J 7 bases, leaving 14 bases between the germline ends. CDR1 is SQVTM and CDR2 is ANQGSEA in the germline V gene. The CDR3 length is 13 residues. CDR3 DNA sequence: TGCAGCGTTGCCACGGCGACGGGGAATGAGCAGTTCTTC. The encoded protein is CSVATATGNEQFF.

This chain connects TRBV6-6 to TRBJ1-5; D remains ambiguous. CDR1 and CDR2 (germline): MNHNY, SVGAGI (reference sequence). Trimming took 0 bases from V and 7 from J, leaving 7 bases between them. The CDR3 runs 13 residues. DNA for the CDR3: TGTGCCAGCAGTTACTCGAACGAACAGCCCCAGCATTTT. Residues: CASSYSNEQPQHF.

This clonotype was found a few times. The rearrangement joins TRBV9 to TRBJ1-2; possible D gene TRBD1, 5 bases. Germline V gene lookup returns CDR1 SGDLS and CDR2 YYNGEE. This CDR3 has 14 residues. Trimming removed 6 bases at V and 7 bases at J, with 19 bases between. The CDR3 region is CASNYPGSPIGYTF. The CDR3 nucleotides read TGTGCCAGCAATTACCCAGGGAGCCCTATTGGCTACACCTTC.

This clonotype has just a few counts. V usage is TRBV20-1 and J usage is TRBJ1-4; D remains ambiguous. This CDR3 region has 15 residues. With 3 bases removed from V and 3 bases from J, the gap between germline ends came to 14 bases. CDR1 is DFQATT, CDR2 SNEGSKA, per germline (reference sequence). The CDR3 here is CSASLRGTSNEKLFF. In nucleotides, the CDR3 is TGCAGTGCTAGTCTTAGAGGAACCTCTAATGAAAAACTGTTTTTT.

The chain employs TRBV9 and TRBJ1-2, with D perhaps TRBD1 (5 bases). The CDR3 is 14 amino acids. Trimming took off 5 bases at V and 5 bases at J, with 16 bases between the two ends. The germline V gene has CDR1 SGDLS and CDR2 YYNGEE. This CDR3 reads CASSVGDRSYGYTF. In nucleotides, the CDR3 is TGTGCCAGCAGTGTTGGAGACAGAAGTTATGGCTACACCTTC. Complete variable domain (other parts from reference TRBV9 and TRBJ1-2): DSGVTQTPKHLITATGQRVTLRCSPRSGDLSVYWYQQSLDQGLQFLIQYYNGEERAKGNILERFSAQQFPDLHSELNLSSLELGDSALYFCASSVGDRSYGYTFGSGTRLTVV.

The chain is built from TRBV7-3 and TRBJ2-1; possible D gene TRBD2, 6 bases. The J call is in doubt because the DNA end fits TRBJ2-7 better. The CDR3 has 15 residues. Germline V gene data show CDR1 as SGHTA and CDR2 as FQGTGA. The CDR3 DNA reads TGTGCCAGCAGCTCGACTAGAAGCTCCTACAATGAGCAGTACTTC. Translation: CASSSTRSSYNEQYF.

In its sample, this clonotype was seen once. The chain joins TRBV27 to TRBJ1-5; possible D gene TRBD1, 6 bases. Trimming took 8 bases from V and 7 from J, leaving 21 bases between them. The CDR3 sequence is 15 residues long. Germline V gene sequence: CDR1 MNHEY, CDR2 SMNVEV (reference sequence). This CDR3 reads CASSKGGSGKQPQHF. The CDR3 DNA sequence: TGTGCCAGCTCGAAGGGGGGGTCGGGGAAACAGCCCCAGCATTTT.

This clonotype was recorded once. The rearrangement joins TRBV28 to TRBJ2-1; 11 nucleotides line up with TRBD1. Matching the DNA end better, TRBJ2-7 makes the J call doubtful. This CDR3 comprises 20 residues. The germline CDR1 and CDR2 sequences are MDHEN and SYDVKM. CDR3 bases: TGTGCCAGCAGTTCCAACATCCAGTACAGGACAGGGGGCGCGCACAATGAGCAGTACTTC. Its protein product is CASSSNIQYRTGGAHNEQYF.

V usage is TRBV20-1 and J usage is TRBJ2-2; D remains ambiguous. The germline gives CDR1 DFQATT, CDR2 SNEGSKA (reference sequence). This CDR3 has 11 residues. V gave up 5 bases and J gave up 4 bases, with 5 bases separating them. The CDR3 DNA is TGCAGTGCTCCGGTCACCGGGGAGCTGTTTTTT. Amino acids: CSAPVTGELFF.

In its sample, this clonotype was seen a few times. The V gene is TRBV28, the J gene TRBJ1-2; possibly TRBD1 for D (6 bases). CDR1 and CDR2 (germline): MDHEN, SYDVKM. Trimming removed 3 bases at V and 3 bases at J, with 17 bases between. There are 16 residues in the CDR3. The CDR3: CASSLWPGVGDYGYTF. In DNA form, the CDR3 reads TGTGCCAGCAGTTTGTGGCCAGGGGTTGGGGACTATGGCTACACCTTC.

This clonotype came up once. This sequence may be a read error, since a much larger clone differs from it by one base. V is TRBV6-2 or TRBV6-3 and J is TRBJ2-1; D may correspond to TRBD1 or TRBD2 (5 bases each). This CDR3 is 13 amino acids long. V lost 7 bases and J 4 bases, leaving 11 bases between the germline ends. CDR1 and CDR2 (germline): MNHEY, SVGEGT. The CDR3 sequence is CASNGAGYNEQFF. As DNA, the CDR3 is TGTGCCAGCAACGGGGCCGGTTACAATGAGCAGTTCTTC.

This clonotype turned up a few times. This chain uses TRBV7-2 with TRBJ2-7, with unresolved D. The germline CDR1 and CDR2 sequences are SGHTA and FQGNSA. The CDR3 covers 13 residues. The germline V and J ends were trimmed by 5 bases and 2 bases, with 10 bases remaining between them. The CDR3 spells CASSLELTYEQYF. In DNA, the CDR3 is TGTGCCAGCAGCCTTGAATTAACCTACGAGCAGTACTTC.

The gene calls are TRBV6-1 and TRBJ1-2; TRBD1 matches at 9 bases. V lost 7 bases and J lost 7; bases outside the gene matches: 28. Germline CDR1 is MNHNS and CDR2 is SASEGT. The CDR3 totals 20 residues. The chain's CDR3 is CASIADFSDVDRGSDFGYTF. The CDR3 DNA is TGTGCCAGCATAGCGGACTTCTCTGACGTCGACAGGGGGAGTGATTTTGGCTACACCTTC.

Comments on this clonotype: One end of the junction does not line up with germline, which may come from a read error. J is TRBJ2-1 and V is TRBV11-2; possible D gene TRBD1, 6 bases. CDR1 SGHAT and CDR2 FQNNGV come from the germline V gene. This CDR3 is 15 amino acids long. The CDR3 nucleotides are TGTGCCGGCAGCCACCGGGACACAGATTACAATGAGCAGTTCTTC. Encoded protein: CAGSHRDTDYNEQFF.

A word on this clonotype: This may come from a read error, since a much larger clone is one base off. The CDR3 region is CASSLSLENEQYF. CDR3 in DNA: TGTGCCAGCAGCTTATCCCTCGAAAATGAGCAGTACTTC. The chain employs TRBV7-3 and TRBJ2-7; no clear D. The CDR3 covers 13 residues. Germline CDR1 and CDR2: SGHTA and FQGTGA. V was pared by 2 bases and J by 7 bases, with 12 bases between. Combining the CDR3 with reference TRBV7-3 and TRBJ2-7 gives the whole variable domain GAGVSQTPSNKVTEKGKYVELRCDPISGHTALYWYRQSLGQGPEFLIYFQGTGAADDSGLPNDRFFAVRPEGSVSTLKIQRTERGDSAVYLCASSLSLENEQYFGPGTRLTVT.

This clonotype has only a few counts. V usage is TRBV7-2 and J usage is TRBJ1-2; TRBD1 matches at 10 bases. The germline gives CDR1 SGHTA, CDR2 FQGNSA. This CDR3 has 15 residues. V trimming: 6 bases; J trimming: 3 bases; junction bases outside the gene matches: 7. The CDR3 DNA follows: TGTGCCAGCAGACCCAAGACAGGGGGCGACTATGGCTACACCTTC. Its translation is CASRPKTGGDYGYTF.

This clonotype showed up just a few times. The gene calls are TRBV20-1 and TRBJ1-1, with D perhaps TRBD1 (5 bases). Germline CDR1 is DFQATT and CDR2 is SNEGSKA (reference sequence). V lost 4 bases and J 3 bases, leaving 9 bases between the germline ends. The CDR3 length is 12 residues. CDR3 sequence: CSAIPGDTEAFF. CDR3 in DNA: TGCAGTGCTATCCCGGGGGACACTGAAGCTTTCTTT.

This chain links TRBV27 with TRBJ2-2; D perhaps matches TRBD2 (7 bases). Trimming took 6 bases from V and 7 from J, leaving 9 bases between them. The CDR3 consists of 12 residues. The germline CDR1 and CDR2 sequences are MNHEY and SMNVEV (reference sequence). In nucleotides, the CDR3 is TGTGCCAGCAGGGGGGGGCTCGGGGAGCTGTTTTTT. Its translation: CASRGGLGELFF.

The rearrangement uses TRBV29-1 and TRBJ1-1, with D uncertain. The CDR3 covers 14 residues. V dropped 7 bases and J dropped 5 bases, with 20 bases sitting between them. Per germline, CDR1 SQVTM and CDR2 ANQGSEA. CDR3 residues: CSAGLLGSSTEAFF. As DNA, the CDR3 is TGCAGCGCCGGCCTTTTGGGGAGTTCTACTGAAGCTTTCTTT. Full variable domain (remainder filled in from reference TRBV29-1 and TRBJ1-1): SAVISQKPSRDICQRGTSLTIQCQVDSQVTMMFWYRQQPGQSLTLIATANQGSEATYESGFVIDKFPISRPNLTFSTLTVSNMSPEDSSIYLCSAGLLGSSTEAFFGQGTRLTVV.

The genes are TRBV27 and TRBJ1-5; no reliable D call. Trimming stripped 2 bases from V and 6 bases from J, with 11 bases between. CDR3 length: 14 amino acids. In germline, CDR1 is MNHEY, CDR2 SMNVEV (reference sequence). The DNA of the CDR3 is TGTGCCAGCAGTTTAACACGGACTTTTCAGCCCCAGCATTTT. Translating it yields CASSLTRTFQPQHF.